The 20 T cell receptor beta chains in this list originate from one sample, sequenced in a study of blood T cell repertoires in COVID-19. Only in-frame clones appear in the TCRdb table, and some are missing; sequencing was by immunoSEQ multiplex PCR. The table records tens of thousands of clones, 82% of them present only once. Material for sequencing was peripheral blood. These receptors originate from a woman aged 55-69 years with acute or convalescent COVID-19.

The gene calls are TRBV13 and TRBJ1-1; possibly TRBD1 for D (5 bases). Trimming shortened V by 4 bases and J by 2 bases, and 14 bases separated the two germline ends. Germline CDR1 PRHDT, CDR2 FYEKMQ (reference sequence). This CDR3 has 15 amino acids. CDR3 DNA: TGTGCCAGCAGCTATCAGGGAGGGGAAAACACTGAAGCTTTCTTT. Translated, it gives CASSYQGGENTEAFF.

The gene calls are TRBV6-2 or TRBV6-3 and TRBJ2-1; 10 nucleotides align to TRBD2. The CDR3 has 17 amino acids. Trimming took 4 bases from V and 7 from J; bases not matched to a gene: 13. Germline lookup yields CDR1 MNHEY and CDR2 SVGEGT. This CDR3 is CASSWGRAGGLRNEQFF. The CDR3 DNA sequence: TGTGCCAGCAGTTGGGGTCGAGCGGGGGGGCTAAGGAATGAGCAGTTCTTC.

J is TRBJ1-6 and V is TRBV6-5, with D tentatively TRBD1 (5 bases). This CDR3 comprises 15 residues. V was clipped by 7 bases and J by 6 bases, with 16 bases between them. From germline, CDR1 is MNHEY and CDR2 SVGAGI. The CDR3 DNA sequence: TGTGCCAGCACGGACGTGGGGCGGCTTAATTCACCCCTCCACTTT. Encoded protein: CASTDVGRLNSPLHF.

V usage is TRBV4-1 and J usage is TRBJ2-3; the match to TRBD1 covers 7 bases. With V trimmed by 3 bases and J by 5 bases, 11 bases remained unmatched. The length of the CDR3 is 16 residues. CDR1 is MGHRA, CDR2 YSYEKL, per germline. Here the CDR3 DNA reads TGCGCCAGCAGCCAGGGACATATCAACAGGGGAGATACGCAGTATTTT. This sequence encodes CASSQGHINRGDTQYF.

This clone was detected a few times. J is TRBJ1-1 and V is TRBV5-1, with D possibly matching TRBD1 (6 bases). Germline CDR1 SGHRS, CDR2 YFSETQ. The CDR3 sequence is 13 residues long. V was shortened by 3 bases and J by 5 bases, with 11 bases between the two germline ends. The CDR3, as DNA: TGCGCCAGCAGCTATACCGACAGGACTGAAGCTTTCTTT. Its protein is CASSYTDRTEAFF. Full variable domain (remainder filled in from reference TRBV5-1 and TRBJ1-1): KAGVTQTPRYLIKTRGQQVTLSCSPISGHRSVSWYQQTPGQGLQFLFEYFSETQRNKGNFPGRFSGRQFSNSRSEMNVSTLELGDSALYLCASSYTDRTEAFFGQGTRLTVV.

This clone turned up a few times. V and J are TRBV9 and TRBJ2-2; unclear D gene. The CDR3 runs to 14 residues. V shed 0 bases and J shed 3 bases, with 6 bases lying between them. CDR1 SGDLS and CDR2 YYNGEE come from the germline V gene. The CDR3 reads CASSVAPDTGELFF. The CDR3 nucleotides are TGTGCCAGCAGCGTAGCACCGGACACCGGGGAGCTGTTTTTT.

The V call is TRBV19, the J call TRBJ1-6; 9 bases agree with TRBD1. The CDR3 loop spans 14 amino acids. Trimming removed 10 bases from V and 9 bases from J; junction bases left unmatched: 10. Germline V gene data show CDR1 as LNHDA and CDR2 as SQIVND (reference sequence). The DNA for the CDR3 is TGTGCCACCGGGCGACAGGGGGGAAGTTCACCCCTCCACTTT. Translation gives CATGRQGGSSPLHF. Full variable domain (outside the CDR3, taken from reference TRBV19 and TRBJ1-6): DGGITQSPKYLFRKEGQNVTLSCEQNLNHDAMYWYRQDPGQGLRLIYYSQIVNDFQKGDIAEGYSVSREKKESFPLTVTSAQKNPTAFYLCATGRQGGSSPLHFGNGTRLTVT.

The V and J genes are TRBV6-5 and TRBJ1-2; perhaps TRBD1 as D (5 bases). The CDR3 sequence is 15 residues long. V lost 2 bases, J lost 6 bases, and 16 bases lay in between. Looked up from germline, CDR1 is MNHEY and CDR2 is SVGAGI. CDR3 sequence: CASSYTGPKGNGYTF. CDR3 DNA sequence: TGTGCCAGCAGTTACACCGGACCCAAGGGGAATGGCTACACCTTC.

The CDR3 coding sequence is TGTGCCAGTAGTCCAGACAGGGGCCTCTATGGCTACACCTTC. Amino acid sequence: CASSPDRGLYGYTF. This rearrangement joins TRBV19 to TRBJ1-2; 8 bases line up with TRBD1. CDR1 and CDR2 from the germline V gene are LNHDA and SQIVND (reference sequence). The CDR3 has 14 amino acids. J was trimmed by 4 bases and V by 5 bases; bases with no gene match: 6.

This clone was counted between two and nine times. This chain connects TRBV29-1 to TRBJ2-1; 7 bases are shared with TRBD2. V lost 5 bases and J lost 7; bases outside the gene matches: 5. CDR1 is SQVTM, CDR2 ANQGSEA, per germline. CDR3 size: 12 residues. Here the CDR3 reads CSVRGRGNEQFF. CDR3 bases: TGCAGCGTTCGTGGGAGGGGTAATGAGCAGTTCTTC.

This clone came up once. The rearrangement links TRBV2 to TRBJ1-5, with 9 bases fitting TRBD1. CDR1 and CDR2 (germline): SNHLY, FYNNEI. V shed 5 bases, J shed 14 bases, and the junction held 13 bases outside the gene matches. The CDR3 totals 14 residues. In DNA, the CDR3 is TGTGCCAGCAGTCTTGGGACAGGGCGGCGGCTGGAGCATTTT. Amino acids: CASSLGTGRRLEHF.

This chain connects TRBV10-3 to TRBJ1-2, with 8 positions matching TRBD1. Trimming cost V 5 bases and J 4 bases; bases outside gene matches: 18. The germline CDR1 and CDR2 sequences are ENHRY and SYGVKD. The CDR3 contains 18 residues. Here the CDR3 DNA reads TGTGCCATCAGTAGTACAGGGGGGTACCTCGACAGGTCCTATGGCTACACCTTC. Translated, it gives CAISSTGGYLDRSYGYTF.

The genes are TRBV19 and TRBJ2-1; TRBD2 matches at 11 bases. Germline V gene sequence: CDR1 LNHDA, CDR2 SQIVND (reference sequence). The V segment lost 4 bases and the J segment 2 bases; nucleotides outside the gene matches: 4. This CDR3 has 16 residues. In DNA, the CDR3 is TGTGCCAGTAGTACTACGACTAGCGGGACCTACAATGAGCAGTTCTTC. Translated: CASSTTTSGTYNEQFF.

This rearrangement joins TRBV6-5 to TRBJ1-5; D is perhaps TRBD1 (5 bases). CDR1 MNHEY and CDR2 SVGAGI come from the germline V gene. Between the trimmed V and J ends, which lost 0 bases and 0 bases, there was a span of 6 bases. CDR3 length: 15 amino acids. CDR3 in amino acids: CASSYSGVSNQPQHF. In nucleotides, the CDR3 is TGTGCCAGCAGTTACTCAGGGGTTAGCAATCAGCCCCAGCATTTT.

This clone has a single count. V and J are TRBV10-3 and TRBJ2-1, with TRBD1 identical over 9 bases. The CDR3 loop spans 15 amino acids. CDR1 is ENHRY and CDR2 is SYGVKD in the germline V gene. Losses at the gene ends were 3 bases for V and 8 bases for J; bases not matched to a gene: 8. The CDR3 loop reads CAISEAGTGLHEQFF. The CDR3 DNA reads as TGTGCCATCAGTGAAGCCGGGACAGGGCTACATGAGCAGTTCTTC.

The chain joins TRBV3-1 (or the pseudogene TRBV3-2) to TRBJ2-3; 9 bases are a match to TRBD2. This CDR3 region has 15 residues. V shed 2 bases and J 2 bases; nucleotides not matched to a gene: 2. From germline, CDR1 is LGHDT and CDR2 YNNKEL (reference sequence). CDR3: CASSQSGGPTDTQYF. CDR3 nucleotides: TGTGCCAGCAGCCAAAGCGGGGGGCCCACAGATACGCAGTATTTT.

The rearrangement joins TRBV13 to TRBJ1-1; 9 bases agree with TRBD1. Germline V gene data show CDR1 as PRHDT and CDR2 as FYEKMQ (reference sequence). Unmatched junction bases numbered 7, after V lost 4 bases and J lost 4 bases. The CDR3 has 15 residues. The CDR3 protein is CASSSGTGLGTEAFF. The DNA of the CDR3 is TGTGCCAGCAGCTCCGGGACAGGGTTGGGCACTGAAGCTTTCTTT.

The gene calls are TRBV29-1 and TRBJ1-1; D call uncertain. V was cut by 5 bases and J by 5 bases, with 9 bases left in between. In germline, CDR1 is SQVTM, CDR2 ANQGSEA. This CDR3 is 11 amino acids long. The CDR3 region has the DNA TGCAGCGTTAGGCGGAGAACTGAAGCTTTCTTT. Residues: CSVRRRTEAFF.

V gene TRBV12-3 or TRBV12-4 combines with J gene TRBJ1-1; 9 bases map to TRBD1. V was clipped by 6 bases and J by 4 bases; unmatched bases: 3. This CDR3 contains 13 residues. The DNA for the CDR3 is TGTGCCAGCAGCCCGGGACAGGGCACTGAAGCTTTCTTT. It is translated as CASSPGQGTEAFF.

V is TRBV5-1 and J is TRBJ2-7, with D maybe TRBD1 (5 bases). This CDR3 has 11 residues. Germline-derived CDR1 and CDR2 are SGHRS and YFSETQ. The ends were cut back, 2 bases at V and 7 bases at J, with 7 bases in the middle. As DNA, the CDR3 is TGCGCCAGCAGCTTTCGACAGGAGCAGTACTTC. This codes for CASSFRQEQYF.